Described below is a single T cell receptor (beta chain) sequence and its context. Its specificity is not known. Other DNA sequences in this sample translate to the same CDR3. The CDR3 loop spans 15 amino acids. With 0 bases removed from V and 0 bases from J, the gap between germline ends came to 5 bases. Germline V gives CDR1 ENHRY, CDR2 SYGVKD. The entry originates in a study of shared clonotypes between healthy human individuals. The overall study: Researchers assigned three CD4 naive, three CD4 memory, two CD8 naive and one CD8 memory plate to each donor.

Clones were sequenced by immunoSEQ multiplex PCR, and TCRdb holds only the in-frame ones, with some missing. The data hold under 1,100,000 clones, with roughly 80% observed a single time. General study points: Rarefaction indicated that sorted-subset sequencing remained incomplete although depth was large.

The sequenced sample consisted of memory CD4+ T cells sorted from blood. The subset is: CD45RA-negative fraction. The receptor was derived from a man between 18 and 35 years old in good health. The V gene is TRBV10-3, the J gene TRBJ1-4; D is unresolved. CDR3 in amino acids: CAISESGATNEKLFF. CDR3 sequence (DNA): TGTGCCATCAGTGAGTCTGGGGCAACTAATGAAAAACTGTTTTTT.